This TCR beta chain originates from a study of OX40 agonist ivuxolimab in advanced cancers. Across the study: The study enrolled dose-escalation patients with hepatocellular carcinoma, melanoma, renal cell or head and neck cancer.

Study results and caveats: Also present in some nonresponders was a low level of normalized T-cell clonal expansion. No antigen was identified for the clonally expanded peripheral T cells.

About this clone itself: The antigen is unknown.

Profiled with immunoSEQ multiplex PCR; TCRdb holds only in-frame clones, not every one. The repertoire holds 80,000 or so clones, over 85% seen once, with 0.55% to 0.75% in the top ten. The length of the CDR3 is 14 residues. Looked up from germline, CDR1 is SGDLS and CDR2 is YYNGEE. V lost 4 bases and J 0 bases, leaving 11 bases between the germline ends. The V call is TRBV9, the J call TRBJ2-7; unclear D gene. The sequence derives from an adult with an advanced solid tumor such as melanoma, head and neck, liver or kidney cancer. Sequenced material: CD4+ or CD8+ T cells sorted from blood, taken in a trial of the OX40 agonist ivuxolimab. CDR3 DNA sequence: TGTGCCAGCAGCCCACAACTCAGCTCCTACGAGCAGTACTTC. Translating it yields CASSPQLSSYEQYF. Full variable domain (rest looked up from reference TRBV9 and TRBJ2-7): DSGVTQTPKHLITATGQRVTLRCSPRSGDLSVYWYQQSLDQGLQFLIQYYNGEERAKGNILERFSAQQFPDLHSELNLSSLELGDSALYFCASSPQLSSYEQYFGPGTRLTVT.